Presented here are 9 T cell receptor beta chains from one specimen sequenced in a study of T cells in Graves' hyperthyroidism and ophthalmopathy. Amplified TCR beta CDR3 regions came from RNA transcripts. HTBI primers were the set used in a first-round RT-PCR of the TCR CDR3. TCRdb fed the multiplex PCR reads into MiXCR, producing one record per CDR3 protein. Seen here are about 520,000 distinct CDR3 sequences, around a quarter observed once, and the top ten hold approximately 10%. Specimen: blood. The origin of the receptors is a woman in her twenties or thirties with Graves' ophthalmopathy.

This clonotype was counted only a few times. Here the CDR3 DNA reads TGTGCCAGCAGTTTCGCAGGGTCGTATGGGGAGACCCAGTACTTC. This gives the protein CASSFAGSYGETQYF. The chain recombines TRBV27 with TRBJ2-5, with a weak D call TRBD1 (5 bases). V was clipped by 3 bases and J by 5 bases, with 16 bases between them. Germline values: CDR1 MNHEY, CDR2 SMNVEV (reference sequence). CDR3 length equals 15 residues.

This clonotype was picked up many times. The chain links TRBV12-3 or TRBV12-4 to TRBJ1-5; tentative D call: TRBD1 (6 bases). CDR3 length: 18 residues. V gave up 0 bases and J gave up 6 bases, with 21 bases separating them. The CDR3 DNA reads as TGTGCCAGCAGTTTAGCGCTGAGGGCAGGGGAGGGGGGTCAGCCCCAGCATTTT. It codes for CASSLALRAGEGGQPQHF.

The V gene is TRBV12-3 or TRBV12-4, the J gene TRBJ1-1; TRBD1 matches at 7 bases. The length of the CDR3 is 12 residues. V gave up 7 bases and J gave up 11 bases; unmatched junction bases: 10. The chain's CDR3 is CASTNTGVRAFF. The CDR3 nucleotides read TGTGCCAGCACCAACACAGGGGTACGCGCTTTCTTT.

Many counts were recorded for this clonotype. The chain recombines TRBV20-1 with TRBJ2-7, with D maybe TRBD1 (6 bases). In germline, CDR1 is DFQATT, CDR2 SNEGSKA (reference sequence). The CDR3 sequence is 14 residues long. The germline V and J ends were trimmed by 6 bases and 2 bases, with 17 bases remaining between them. Here the CDR3 reads CSASGQQVTYEQYF. The CDR3 region has the DNA TGCAGTGCGAGCGGACAGCAAGTCACCTACGAGCAGTACTTC.

This clonotype was picked up many times. The chain recombines TRBV5-1 with TRBJ1-2; TRBD1 agrees at 7 bases. The CDR3 loop spans 13 amino acids. Germline V gene lookup returns CDR1 SGHRS and CDR2 YFSETQ. Germline trimming cut 7 bases from V and 5 bases from J; bases unmatched to any gene: 8. The CDR3 here is CASSGQAQYGYTF. The DNA of the CDR3 is TGCGCCAGCTCCGGACAGGCTCAATATGGCTACACCTTC.

This clonotype was seen more than once but under ten times. This chain uses TRBV12-3 or TRBV12-4 with TRBJ1-2; D remains ambiguous. This CDR3 is 9 amino acids long. Trimming pared 8 bases from V and 6 bases from J, leaving 4 bases between. In DNA form, the CDR3 reads TGTGCCAGCGGAAATGGCTACACCTTC. Amino acid sequence: CASGNGYTF.

In this sample, this clonotype turned up many times. This chain links TRBV6-1 with TRBJ1-2; TRBD1 matches at 10 bases. CDR3 size: 14 residues. Losses at the gene ends were 6 bases for V and 6 bases for J; bases not matched to a gene: 7. Germline CDR1 is MNHNS and CDR2 is SASEGT. DNA for the CDR3: TGTGCCAGCAGGATTCCGGGACAGGGGCATGGCTACACCTTC. Amino acids: CASRIPGQGHGYTF.

In its sample, this clonotype was seen many times. This chain links TRBV29-1 with TRBJ1-1, with D uncertain. CDR1 is SQVTM and CDR2 is ANQGSEA in the germline V gene. With 7 bases removed from V and 1 base from J, the gap between germline ends came to 7 bases. The CDR3 is 11 amino acids. The CDR3 sequence: CSGEGNTEAFF. CDR3 sequence (DNA): TGCAGCGGCGAGGGGAACACTGAAGCTTTCTTT.

This clonotype was recorded once. Given the absence of the conserved phenylalanine or tryptophan at the CDR3 end, a read error is likely. The chain carries TRBV4-1 and TRBJ1-5; no clear D gene. Germline V gene lookup returns CDR1 MGHRA and CDR2 YSYEKL. Trimming shortened V by 1 base and J by 3 bases, and 4 bases separated the two germline ends. CDR3 length equals 13 residues. The CDR3, as DNA: TGCGCCAGCAGCCAAGGACTCAATCAGCCCCAGCATTTG. It codes for CASSQGLNQPQHL.